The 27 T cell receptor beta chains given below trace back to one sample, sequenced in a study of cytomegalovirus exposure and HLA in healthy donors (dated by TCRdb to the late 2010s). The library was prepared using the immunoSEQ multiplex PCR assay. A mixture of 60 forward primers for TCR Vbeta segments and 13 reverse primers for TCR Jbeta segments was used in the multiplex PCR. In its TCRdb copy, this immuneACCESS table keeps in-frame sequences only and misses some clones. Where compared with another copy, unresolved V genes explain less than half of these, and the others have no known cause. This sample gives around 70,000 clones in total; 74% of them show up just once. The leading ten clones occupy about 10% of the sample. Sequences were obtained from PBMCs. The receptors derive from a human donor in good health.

The CDR3 spells CASSIQAGVRGEQFF. The CDR3 coding sequence is TGTGCCAGCAGTATTCAAGCGGGTGTGAGGGGTGAGCAGTTCTTC. The chain combines TRBV27 with TRBJ2-1, with a tentative D call TRBD2 (6 bases). The CDR3 has 15 residues. In germline, CDR1 is MNHEY, CDR2 SMNVEV (reference sequence). V was pared by 5 bases and J by 9 bases, with 20 bases between.

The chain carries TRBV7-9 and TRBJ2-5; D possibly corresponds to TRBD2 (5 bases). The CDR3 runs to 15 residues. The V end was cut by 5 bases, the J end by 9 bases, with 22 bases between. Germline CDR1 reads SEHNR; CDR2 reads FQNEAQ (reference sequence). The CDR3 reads CASSLPASRVDAQYF. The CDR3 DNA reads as TGTGCCAGCAGCCTGCCGGCCTCGCGGGTGGATGCCCAGTACTTC.

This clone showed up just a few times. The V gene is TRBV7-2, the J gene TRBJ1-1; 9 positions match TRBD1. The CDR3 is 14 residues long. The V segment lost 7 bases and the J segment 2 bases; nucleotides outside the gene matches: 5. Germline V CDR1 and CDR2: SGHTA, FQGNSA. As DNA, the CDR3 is TGTGCCAGCACCGGACAGGGGATAAACACTGAAGCTTTCTTT. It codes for CASTGQGINTEAFF.

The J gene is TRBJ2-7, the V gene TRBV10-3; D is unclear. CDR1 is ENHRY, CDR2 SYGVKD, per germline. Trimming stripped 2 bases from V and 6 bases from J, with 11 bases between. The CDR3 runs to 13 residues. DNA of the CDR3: TGTGCCATCAGTGAGGGAGCTAGTTCCGAGCAGTACTTC. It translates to CAISEGASSEQYF.

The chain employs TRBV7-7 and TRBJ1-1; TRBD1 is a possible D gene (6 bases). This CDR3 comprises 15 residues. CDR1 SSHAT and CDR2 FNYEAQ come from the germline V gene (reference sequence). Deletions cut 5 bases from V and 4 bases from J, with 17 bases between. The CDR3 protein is CASSPLGRGSTEAFF. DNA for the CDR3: TGTGCCAGCAGCCCCCTTGGAAGGGGGAGCACTGAAGCTTTCTTT.

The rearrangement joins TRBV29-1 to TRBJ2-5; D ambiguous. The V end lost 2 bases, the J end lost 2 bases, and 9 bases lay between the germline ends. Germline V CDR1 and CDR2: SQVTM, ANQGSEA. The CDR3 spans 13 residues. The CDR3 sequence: CSVEIQIQETQYF. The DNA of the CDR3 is TGCAGCGTTGAAATACAGATACAAGAGACCCAGTACTTC. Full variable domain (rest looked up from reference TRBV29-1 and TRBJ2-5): SAVISQKPSRDICQRGTSLTIQCQVDSQVTMMFWYRQQPGQSLTLIATANQGSEATYESGFVIDKFPISRPNLTFSTLTVSNMSPEDSSIYLCSVEIQIQETQYFGPGTRLLVL.

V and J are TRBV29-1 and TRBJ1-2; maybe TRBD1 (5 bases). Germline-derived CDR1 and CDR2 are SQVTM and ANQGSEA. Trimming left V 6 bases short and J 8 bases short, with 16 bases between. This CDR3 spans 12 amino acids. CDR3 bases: TGCAGCGTGGAAAAGACAGCTTTAGGCTACACCTTC. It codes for CSVEKTALGYTF.

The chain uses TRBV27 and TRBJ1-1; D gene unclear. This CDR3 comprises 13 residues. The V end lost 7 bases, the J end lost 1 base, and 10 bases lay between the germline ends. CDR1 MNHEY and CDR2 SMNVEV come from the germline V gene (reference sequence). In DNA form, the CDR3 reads TGTGCCAGCAACGGGGAAGGGAACACTGAAGCTTTCTTT. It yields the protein CASNGEGNTEAFF.

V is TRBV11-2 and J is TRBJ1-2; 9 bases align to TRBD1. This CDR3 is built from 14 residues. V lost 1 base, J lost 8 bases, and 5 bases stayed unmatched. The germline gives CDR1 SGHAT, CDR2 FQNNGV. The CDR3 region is CASSLGTGVWGYTF. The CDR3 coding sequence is TGTGCCAGCAGCTTAGGGACAGGGGTTTGGGGCTACACCTTC.

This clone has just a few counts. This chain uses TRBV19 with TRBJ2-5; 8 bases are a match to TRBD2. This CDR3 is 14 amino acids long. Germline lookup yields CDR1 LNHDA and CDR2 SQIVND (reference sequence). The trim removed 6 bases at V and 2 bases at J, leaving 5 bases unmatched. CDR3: CASSRGGGQETQYF. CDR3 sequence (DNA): TGTGCCAGTAGCCGGGGGGGTGGGCAAGAGACCCAGTACTTC. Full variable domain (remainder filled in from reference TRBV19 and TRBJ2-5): DGGITQSPKYLFRKEGQNVTLSCEQNLNHDAMYWYRQDPGQGLRLIYYSQIVNDFQKGDIAEGYSVSREKKESFPLTVTSAQKNPTAFYLCASSRGGGQETQYFGPGTRLLVL.

In nucleotides, the CDR3 is TGTGCCAGCTCCTATGACAGGGCAGGAAAAGCTTTCTTT. It codes for CASSYDRAGKAFF. J is TRBJ1-1 and V is TRBV18, with 7 bases identical to TRBD1. Germline V CDR1 and CDR2: KGHSH, LQKENI. CDR3 size: 13 residues. Losses at the gene ends were 6 bases for V and 9 bases for J; bases not matched to a gene: 10.

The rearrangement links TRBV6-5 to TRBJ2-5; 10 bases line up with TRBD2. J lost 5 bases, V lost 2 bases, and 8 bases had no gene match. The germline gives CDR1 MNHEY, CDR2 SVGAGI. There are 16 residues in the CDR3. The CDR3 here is CASSYPERGGSETQYF. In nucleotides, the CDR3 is TGTGCCAGCAGTTACCCAGAGCGGGGGGGCTCGGAGACCCAGTACTTC.

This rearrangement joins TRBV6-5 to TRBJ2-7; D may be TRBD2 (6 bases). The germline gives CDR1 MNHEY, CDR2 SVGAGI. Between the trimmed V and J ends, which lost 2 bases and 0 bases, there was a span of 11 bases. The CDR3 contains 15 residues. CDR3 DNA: TGTGCCAGCAGTTACGAGGCCGGGAGCTCCTACGAGCAGTACTTC. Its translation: CASSYEAGSSYEQYF.

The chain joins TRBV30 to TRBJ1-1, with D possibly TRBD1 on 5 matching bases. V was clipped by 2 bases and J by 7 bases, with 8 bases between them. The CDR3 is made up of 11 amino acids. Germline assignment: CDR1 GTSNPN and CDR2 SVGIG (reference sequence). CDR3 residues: CAWSWGGEAFF. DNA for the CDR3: TGTGCCTGGAGTTGGGGGGGTGAAGCTTTCTTT.

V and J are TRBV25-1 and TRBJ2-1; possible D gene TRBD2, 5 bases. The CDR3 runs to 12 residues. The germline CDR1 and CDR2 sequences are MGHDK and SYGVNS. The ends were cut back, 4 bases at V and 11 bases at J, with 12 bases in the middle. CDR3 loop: CASSALLDKQFF. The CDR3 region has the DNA TGTGCCAGCAGTGCCCTACTAGACAAGCAGTTCTTC.

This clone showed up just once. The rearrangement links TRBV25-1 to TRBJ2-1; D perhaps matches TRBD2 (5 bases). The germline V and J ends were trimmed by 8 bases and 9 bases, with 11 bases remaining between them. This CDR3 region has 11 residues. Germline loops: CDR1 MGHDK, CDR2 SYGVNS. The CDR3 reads CASSAVSEQFF. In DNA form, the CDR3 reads TGTGCCAGCTCAGCGGTTAGTGAGCAGTTCTTC. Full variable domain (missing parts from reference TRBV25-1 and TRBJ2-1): EADIYQTPRYLVIGTGKKITLECSQTMGHDKMYWYQQDPGMELHLIHYSYGVNSTEKGDLSSESTVSRIRTEHFPLTLESARPSHTSQYLCASSAVSEQFFGPGTRLTVL.

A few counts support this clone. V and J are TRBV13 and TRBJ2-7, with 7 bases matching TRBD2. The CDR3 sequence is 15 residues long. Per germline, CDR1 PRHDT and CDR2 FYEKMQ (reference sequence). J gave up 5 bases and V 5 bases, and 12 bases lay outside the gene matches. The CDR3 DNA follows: TGTGCCAGCAGCCCACGGGGGAGGGCTCGGAACGAGCAGTACTTC. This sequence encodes CASSPRGRARNEQYF.

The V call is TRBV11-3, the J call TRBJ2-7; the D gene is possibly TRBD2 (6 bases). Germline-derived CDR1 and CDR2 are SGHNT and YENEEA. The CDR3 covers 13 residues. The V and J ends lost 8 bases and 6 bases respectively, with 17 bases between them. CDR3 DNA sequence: TGTGCCAGCGCCATCGGAGGGGCGCGCGAGCAGTACTTC. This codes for CASAIGGAREQYF. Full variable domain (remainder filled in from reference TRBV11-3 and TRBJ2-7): EAGVVQSPRYKIIEKKQPVAFWCNPISGHNTLYWYLQNLGQGPELLIRYENEEAVDDSQLPKDRFSAERLKGVDSTLKIQPAELGDSAVYLCASAIGGAREQYFGPGTRLTVT.

The CDR3 spells CASSQVAGDPYNEQFF. The CDR3 DNA sequence: TGTGCCAGCAGCCAAGTGGCGGGTGACCCCTACAATGAGCAGTTCTTC. The chain couples TRBV4-2 to TRBJ2-1, with D perhaps TRBD2 (5 bases). V was trimmed by 1 base and J by 2 bases, leaving 12 bases between them. The CDR3 loop spans 16 amino acids. In germline, CDR1 is LGHNA, CDR2 YNFKEQ.

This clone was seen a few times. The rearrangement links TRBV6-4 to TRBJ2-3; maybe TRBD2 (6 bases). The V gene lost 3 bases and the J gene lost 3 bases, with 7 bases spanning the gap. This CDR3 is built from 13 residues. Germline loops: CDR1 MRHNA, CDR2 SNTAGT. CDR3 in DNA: TGTGCCAGCAGTGAGAGCGGGACAGATACGCAGTATTTT. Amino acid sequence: CASSESGTDTQYF.

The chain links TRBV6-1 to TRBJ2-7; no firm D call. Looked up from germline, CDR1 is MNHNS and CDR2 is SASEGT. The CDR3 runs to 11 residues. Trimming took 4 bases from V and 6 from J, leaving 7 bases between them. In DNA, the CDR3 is TGTGCCAGCAGTGGGCCTGTCGAGCAGTACTTC. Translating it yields CASSGPVEQYF.

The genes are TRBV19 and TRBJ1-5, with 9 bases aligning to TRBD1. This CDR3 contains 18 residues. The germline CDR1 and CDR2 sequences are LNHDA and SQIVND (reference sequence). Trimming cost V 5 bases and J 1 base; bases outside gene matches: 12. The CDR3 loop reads CASSVWWDRAGSNQPQHF. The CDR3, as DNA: TGTGCCAGTAGTGTTTGGTGGGACAGGGCGGGGAGCAATCAGCCCCAGCATTTT.

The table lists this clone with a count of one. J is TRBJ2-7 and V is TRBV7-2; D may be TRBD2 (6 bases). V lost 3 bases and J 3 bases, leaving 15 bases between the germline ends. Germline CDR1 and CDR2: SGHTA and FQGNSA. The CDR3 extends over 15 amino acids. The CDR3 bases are TGTGCCAGCAGCTTCGGGAGTGAGGGAGGCTACGAGCAGTACTTC. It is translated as CASSFGSEGGYEQYF.

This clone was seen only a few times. The CDR3 DNA is TGTGCCAGCAGTCGGGGGGATTCGGGGGCCGGGGAGCTGTTTTTT. Its protein product is CASSRGDSGAGELFF. This sequence joins TRBV6-1 and TRBJ2-2; 7 nucleotides align to TRBD2. This CDR3 contains 15 residues. V lost 5 bases and J lost 6; bases outside the gene matches: 9. CDR1 and CDR2 (germline): MNHNS, SASEGT.

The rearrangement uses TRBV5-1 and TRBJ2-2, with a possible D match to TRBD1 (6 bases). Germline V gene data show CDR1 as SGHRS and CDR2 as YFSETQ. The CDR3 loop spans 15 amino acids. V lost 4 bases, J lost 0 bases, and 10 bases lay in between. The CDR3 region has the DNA TGCGCCAGCAGCCCCGGGACAACGAACACCGGGGAGCTGTTTTTT. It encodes CASSPGTTNTGELFF.

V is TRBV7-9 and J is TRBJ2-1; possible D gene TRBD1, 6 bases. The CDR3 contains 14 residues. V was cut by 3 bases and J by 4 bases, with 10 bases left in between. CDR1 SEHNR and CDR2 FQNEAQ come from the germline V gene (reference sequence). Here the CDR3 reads CASSLPTGYNEQFF. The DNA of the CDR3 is TGTGCCAGCAGCTTGCCCACAGGGTACAATGAGCAGTTCTTC.

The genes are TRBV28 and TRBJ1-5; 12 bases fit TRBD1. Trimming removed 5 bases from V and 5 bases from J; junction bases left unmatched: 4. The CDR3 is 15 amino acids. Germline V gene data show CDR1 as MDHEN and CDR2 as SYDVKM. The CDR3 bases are TGTGCCAGCAGTCCCGGGACAGGGGGCTATCAGCCCCAGCATTTT. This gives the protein CASSPGTGGYQPQHF.